The clone carrying this T cell receptor (beta chain) appeared once. The data stem from a study of cytomegalovirus exposure and HLA in healthy donors. The V and J ends lost 4 bases and 0 bases respectively, with 10 bases between them. This CDR3 comprises 16 residues. Germline V gene sequence: CDR1 MNHEY, CDR2 SVGAGI. PCR was performed using 60 Vbeta and 13 Jbeta primers. Clones were read by immunoSEQ multiplex PCR, and TCRdb kept only the in-frame ones, dropping some. The sample gives roughly 120,000 clones, 80% of which show up once; more than 2.5% is in the top ten. V is TRBV6-5 and J is TRBJ2-6; D uncertain. This receptor was obtained from a male donor in good health and CMV-seronegative. Input material: PBMCs. The CDR3 DNA follows: TGTGCCAGCAGTTCAATGACGGGCTCTGGGGCCAACGTCCTGACTTTC. This encodes CASSSMTGSGANVLTF.